A selection of T cell receptor beta chains follows, all from one sample in a study of tumor and adjacent non-tumor tissue in lung cancer. TCRdb redid the calling of the multiplex PCR reads with MiXCR, one entry per CDR3 protein. The repertoire has under 150,000 distinct CDR3 sequences, around 66% of them found once; the top ten carry roughly 18%. Sequencing was carried out using lung tumor tissue. These receptors were collected from a man in his sixties with small cell lung cancer. Each CDR3 is given with its conserved first and last residue. Fields, in order: V gene, clone size, D gene, J gene, CDR3 length, CDR3 DNA, CDR3 protein. The D gene is left open where the match is weak. Part of the rows lack a size; the others show once, few, many or a class for expanded clones.

TRBV11-1	few	.	TRBJ1-1	13	TGTGCCAGCGGCTTAGAGGGGGTCACTGAGGCTTTCTTT	CASGLEGVTEAFF
TRBV12-3/TRBV12-4	.	TRBD1	TRBJ1-1	14	TGTGTCAGCAGTCGACAGGGGTGTGGGACTGAAGCTTCCTTT	CVSSRQGCGTEASF
TRBV20-1	.	TRBD2	TRBJ2-7	14	TGCAGTGCCCCACGAGCGGGAGGACCGAGTGAGCAGTACTTC	CSAPRAGGPSEQYF
TRBV6-5	.	.	TRBJ1-2	16	TGTGCCATCAGTTACTCGAGTACAGGGACGGCGAGTGGCTACACCTTC	CAISYSSTGTASGYTF
TRBV6-5	many	TRBD1	TRBJ2-1	17	TGTGCCAGCAGTACGAACAGGGGCGGAAGCTCCTACAATGAGCAGTTCTTC	CASSTNRGGSSYNEQFF
TRBV20-1	.	.	TRBJ1-4	14	TGCAGTGTACTGTCCGGGACTTCTAATGAAAAACTGTTTTTT	CSVLSGTSNEKLFF
TRBV6-6	many	TRBD1	TRBJ1-2	16	TGTGCCAGCAGTTACTCAGCGGGACAGGGGATCGATGGCTACACCTTC	CASSYSAGQGIDGYTF
TRBV20-1	.	TRBD1	TRBJ2-1	14	TGCTCTTTGAGGGGGCGGAGCTCCTACAATGAGCAGTTCTTC	CSLRGRSSYNEQFF
TRBV20-1	.	.	TRBJ2-1	15	TGCAGTGCTAGAGGATACAGTGGGTCCTACGATGAGCGGTTCTTC	CSARGYSGSYDERFF
TRBV11-3	.	.	TRBJ2-5	15	TGTGTCAGCAGCTTGGCTAGCGCAGTAGGAGAGAGCCAGTACTTC	CVSSLASAVGESQYF
TRBV11-2	.	.	TRBJ1-1	15	TGTGCCGGCAGCTTAGAATTCGGGGGGAACACTGAAGCTTTCTTT	CAGSLEFGGNTEAFF
TRBV30	few	TRBD2	TRBJ2-2	15	TGTGCCTGCCCGGGAGCGGGGTCGAACACCGGGGAGCTGTTTTTT	CACPGAGSNTGELFF
TRBV11-2	.	TRBD1	TRBJ2-1	14	TGTGCTAGCGTGCATACCGGGACAGACAATGAGCAGTTTTTC	CASVHTGTDNEQFF
TRBV28	.	.	TRBJ1-2	13	TGTGCCAGCAGCCGGATTCTTGAGGGGGGCTACACCTTC	CASSRILEGGYTF
TRBV11-1	.	TRBD1	TRBJ2-2	15	TGTGCCAGCAGCTTCGTACAGGGGGCTGGCGGGGAACTGTTTTTT	CASSFVQGAGGELFF
TRBV20-1	.	.	TRBJ1-1	12	TGCAGTGCTAGAGATTCTGATGCTCAAGCTTTCTTT	CSARDSDAQAFF
TRBV20-1	.	TRBD2	TRBJ2-3	14	TGCAGTGCTAGACGCGCGGGAGACACAGATACGCAGTATTTT	CSARRAGDTDTQYF
TRBV20-1	few	.	TRBJ1-2	12	TGCAGTGCTAGAGATGACAAGAATGGCTACACCTTC	CSARDDKNGYTF
TRBV5-4	.	.	TRBJ2-6	17	TGTGCCAACAGCTTTGGGGCCGCGAGCTCTGGGGCCAACGTCCTGACTTTC	CANSFGAASSGANVLTF
TRBV11-1	.	.	TRBJ2-5	15	TGTGCCAGCAGCCTACACGGACATGGGCCAGAGACCCAGTACTTC	CASSLHGHGPETQYF
TRBV20-1	.	.	TRBJ2-1	16	TGCAGTGCTAGAGGCCGGGACTCCATTTCTACAATTGAGCAGTTCTTC	CSARGRDSISTIEQFF
TRBV11-3	.	.	TRBJ2-3	11	TGTGTCAGTAGCGCCGCAGATACGCAGTATTTT	CVSSAADTQYF
TRBV6-5	.	.	TRBJ1-4	17	TGTGCCAGCACTCGTATCGTATCGGGACACTCTAATGAAAAACTGTTTTTT	CASTRIVSGHSNEKLFF
TRBV28	.	.	TRBJ1-5	14	TGTGCCAGCAGTTTTTCGGGTCTGAATCAGCCCCAGCATTTT	CASSFSGLNQPQHF
TRBV6-2/TRBV6-3	.	.	TRBJ2-6	13	TGTGCCAGCAGCGGCTCTGGGGCCAACATCCTGACTTTC	CASSGSGANILTF
TRBV6-1	.	.	TRBJ2-2	12	TGTACCAGCAGTTTAAACACCGGGGAGCTGTTTTTT	CTSSLNTGELFF
TRBV11-1	.	TRBD2	TRBJ2-3	14	TGTGCCAGCAGCTACGGGAGGGCCGGAAATACGCAATATTTT	CASSYGRAGNTQYF
TRBV11-2	.	.	TRBJ2-5	11	TGTGCCAGCGTAACCGGGACCCATGAATACTTC	CASVTGTHEYF
TRBV12-5	.	.	TRBJ2-1	15	TGTGCTAGTGGTTTCAAGTGGGGGGACAAAAATGAGCAGTTCTTC	CASGFKWGDKNEQFF
TRBV20-1	.	.	TRBJ2-2	12	TGCAGTGCTAGGAGGACCGGCGGGGAGCTGTTTTTT	CSARRTGGELFF
TRBV6-5	.	.	TRBJ1-6	16	TGTGCCAGCAGTCCTGGACGGTTGTTATATAATTCACTCCTCCACTTT	CASSPGRLLYNSLLHF
TRBV7-8	once	.	TRBJ1-5	11	TGTGCCAGCAGCTCATGGGTTCCCACCCATTTT	CASSSWVPTHF
TRBV7-9	.	TRBD2	TRBJ2-3	13	TGTACCAGTGAGGCTAGCGGGTCGGATACGCAGTATTTT	CTSEASGSDTQYF
TRBV10-2	.	TRBD2	TRBJ2-1	15	TGCGCCGGCTCCCTCCTAGCGGGAGACTACAATGAGCAGTTCTTC	CAGSLLAGDYNEQFF
TRBV6-6	.	.	TRBJ2-5	14	TGTGCCAGCATCCCAGGACAGTCTAAAGAGACCCACTACTTC	CASIPGQSKETHYF
TRBV5-6	many	.	TRBJ2-5	14	TGTGCCAGCAGCTCCAAACAGTTAAAGGAGACCCAGTACTTC	CASSSKQLKETQYF
TRBV18	.	TRBD2	TRBJ2-5	15	TGTGCCAGCTCAACGGGACTAGCGGGGACGGAGACCCAGTACTTC	CASSTGLAGTETQYF
TRBV20-1	.	.	TRBJ2-3	13	TGCAGTGCTAGCCAAGCTTTAACAGATACGCACTATTTT	CSASQALTDTHYF
TRBV14	few	.	TRBJ2-6	14	TGTGCCAGCAGCCGAACCTCTGGGGCCAACGTCCTGACTTTC	CASSRTSGANVLTF
TRBV11-3	.	TRBD1	TRBJ2-1	14	TGTGCCAGCAGGAGGGGTAGGGGGCACAATGAGCAGTTCTTC	CASRRGRGHNEQFF
TRBV11-3	.	.	TRBJ2-2	15	TGTGCCAGCAGCCATCAGGGACCAGGGTCCGGGGAGCTGTGTTTT	CASSHQGPGSGELCF
TRBV30	.	TRBD1	TRBJ2-1	15	TGTGCCTGGAGTGTATCGGGACAGGGAATTAATGAGCAGTTCTTC	CAWSVSGQGINEQFF